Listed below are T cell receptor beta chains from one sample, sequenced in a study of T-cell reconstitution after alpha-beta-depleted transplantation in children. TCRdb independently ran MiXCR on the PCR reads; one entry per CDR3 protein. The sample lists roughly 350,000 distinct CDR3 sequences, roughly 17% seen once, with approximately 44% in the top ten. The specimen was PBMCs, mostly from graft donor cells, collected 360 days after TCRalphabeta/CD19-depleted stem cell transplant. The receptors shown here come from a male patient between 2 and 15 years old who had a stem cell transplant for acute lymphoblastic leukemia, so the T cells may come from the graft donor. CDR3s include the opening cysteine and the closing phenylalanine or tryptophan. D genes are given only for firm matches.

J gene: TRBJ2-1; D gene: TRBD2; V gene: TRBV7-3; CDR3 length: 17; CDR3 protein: CASSPGLAVGSYNEQFF
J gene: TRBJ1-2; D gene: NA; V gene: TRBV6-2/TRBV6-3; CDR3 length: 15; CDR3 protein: CASSYPATAGYGYTF
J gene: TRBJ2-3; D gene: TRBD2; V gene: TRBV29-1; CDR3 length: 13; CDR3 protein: CSVGGRARDTQYF
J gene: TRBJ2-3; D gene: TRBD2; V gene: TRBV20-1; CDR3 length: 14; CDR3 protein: CSARVLAGTDTQYF
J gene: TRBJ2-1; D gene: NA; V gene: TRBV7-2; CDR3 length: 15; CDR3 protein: CASSLVHSLGNEQFF
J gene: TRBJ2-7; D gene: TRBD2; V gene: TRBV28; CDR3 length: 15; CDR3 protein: CASSQEGGAQDEQYF
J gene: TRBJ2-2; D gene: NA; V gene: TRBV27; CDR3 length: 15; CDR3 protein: CASSPASAWTGELFF
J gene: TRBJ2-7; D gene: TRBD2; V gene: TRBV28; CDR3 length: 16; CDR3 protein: CASSSIYIAGAYEQYF
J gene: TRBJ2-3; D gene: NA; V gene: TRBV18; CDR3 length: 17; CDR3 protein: CASSPRPGESRTDTQYF
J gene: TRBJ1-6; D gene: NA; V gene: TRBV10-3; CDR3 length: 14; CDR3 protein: CAISESGHNSPLHF
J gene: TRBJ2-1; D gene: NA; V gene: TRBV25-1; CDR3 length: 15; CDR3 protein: CASSESAGSYNEQFF
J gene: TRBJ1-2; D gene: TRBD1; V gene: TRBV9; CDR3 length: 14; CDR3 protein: CASSVVGTGPIGAF
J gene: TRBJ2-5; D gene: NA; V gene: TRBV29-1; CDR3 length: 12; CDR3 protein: CSVETGAETQYF
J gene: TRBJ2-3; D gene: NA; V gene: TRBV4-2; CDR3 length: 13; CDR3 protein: CASSQDKFDTQYF
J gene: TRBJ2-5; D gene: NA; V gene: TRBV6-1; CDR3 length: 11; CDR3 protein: CATGMGETQYF
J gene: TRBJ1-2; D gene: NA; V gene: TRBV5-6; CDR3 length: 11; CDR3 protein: CASSLLDGYTF
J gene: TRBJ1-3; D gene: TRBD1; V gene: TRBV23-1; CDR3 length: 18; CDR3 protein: CASSQSGTGGGSGNTIYF
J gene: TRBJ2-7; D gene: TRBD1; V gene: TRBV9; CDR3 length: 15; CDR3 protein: CASSEGTGFSYEQYF
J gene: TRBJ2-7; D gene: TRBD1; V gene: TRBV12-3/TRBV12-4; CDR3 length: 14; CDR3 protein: CASSFWGQGHEQYF
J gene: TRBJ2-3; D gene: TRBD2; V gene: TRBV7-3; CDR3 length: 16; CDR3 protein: CASSLLAGGPADTQYF
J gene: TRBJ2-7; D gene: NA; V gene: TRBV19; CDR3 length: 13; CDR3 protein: CASSREFSYEQYF
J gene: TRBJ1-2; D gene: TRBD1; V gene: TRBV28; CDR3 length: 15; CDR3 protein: CASSSGQGWNYGYTF
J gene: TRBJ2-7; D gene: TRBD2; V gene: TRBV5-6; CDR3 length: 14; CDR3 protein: CASSFWRENYEQYF